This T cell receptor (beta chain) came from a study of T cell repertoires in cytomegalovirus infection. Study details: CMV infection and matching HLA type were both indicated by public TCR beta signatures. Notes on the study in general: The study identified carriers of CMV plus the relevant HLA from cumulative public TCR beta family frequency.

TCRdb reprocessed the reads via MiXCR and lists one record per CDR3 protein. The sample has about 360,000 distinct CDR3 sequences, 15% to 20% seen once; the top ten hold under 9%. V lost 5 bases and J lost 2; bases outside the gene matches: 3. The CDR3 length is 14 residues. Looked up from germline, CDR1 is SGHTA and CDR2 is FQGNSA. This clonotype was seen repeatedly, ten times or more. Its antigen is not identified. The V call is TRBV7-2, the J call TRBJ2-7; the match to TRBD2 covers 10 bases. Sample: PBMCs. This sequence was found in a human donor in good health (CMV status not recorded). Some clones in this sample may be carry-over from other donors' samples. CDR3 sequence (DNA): TGTGCCAGCAGCCTAAGCGGGGGGGCCTACGAGCAGTACTTC. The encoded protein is CASSLSGGAYEQYF.